This T cell receptor (beta chain) was profiled in a study of cytomegalovirus exposure and HLA in healthy donors. Sequencing used immunoSEQ multiplex PCR; TCRdb keeps in-frame clones, though not all of them. The sample has about 130,000 clones; about 96% are singletons. This CDR3 is built from 12 residues. CDR1 is SGHRS, CDR2 YFSETQ, per germline. Trimming removed 6 bases at V and 8 bases at J, with 12 bases between. The chain employs TRBV5-1 and TRBJ2-1; D is possibly TRBD2 (6 bases). This TCR derives from a man younger than 35 in good health and CMV-seronegative. The material sequenced was PBMCs. This chain's CDR3 is CASTGDRYEQFF. In DNA form, the CDR3 reads TGCGCCAGCACGGGGGATCGATATGAGCAGTTCTTC.